Listed below are T cell receptor beta chains from one sample, sequenced in a study of cytomegalovirus exposure and HLA in healthy donors. Profiling relied on immunoSEQ multiplex PCR, and the TCRdb table lists in-frame clones only, not all of them. The data show about 220,000 clones, approximately 88% seen once. The specimen was PBMCs. The receptors originated from a woman in her 30s in good health and CMV-seropositive. CDR3s include the opening cysteine and the closing phenylalanine or tryptophan. The order of the fields is CDR3 protein, CDR3 DNA, CDR3 length, D gene, clone size, V gene, J gene. A D gene is named only where the DNA matches it firmly. A clone size is listed for some rows: how often the clone was seen (once, few, many), or a class if it is expanded.

CDR3: CATSPRDRAYEQYF; DNA: TGTGCCACCAGCCCCCGGGACAGGGCTTACGAGCAGTACTTC; length: 14; D: TRBD1; size: -; V: TRBV15; J: TRBJ2-7
CDR3: CASTDREGNYGYTF; DNA: TGTGCCAGCACCGACAGGGAGGGGAACTATGGCTACACCTTC; length: 14; D: TRBD1; size: -; V: TRBV27; J: TRBJ1-2
CDR3: CASSFSGQYYNEQFF; DNA: TGTGCCAGCAGTTTTTCCGGACAGTACTACAATGAGCAGTTCTTC; length: 15; D: -; size: -; V: TRBV27; J: TRBJ2-1
CDR3: CASSPDVTYEQYF; DNA: TGCGCCAGCAGCCCAGACGTCACCTACGAGCAGTACTTC; length: 13; D: -; size: -; V: TRBV4-3; J: TRBJ2-7
CDR3: CAWSTGYPNTEAFF; DNA: TGTGCCTGGAGTACGGGATATCCGAACACTGAAGCTTTCTTT; length: 14; D: -; size: -; V: TRBV30; J: TRBJ1-1
CDR3: CASSAGTRVDNEQFF; DNA: TGTGCCAGTAGCGCTGGGACTAGAGTCGACAATGAGCAGTTCTTC; length: 15; D: TRBD2; size: -; V: TRBV19; J: TRBJ2-1
CDR3: CASISGQGVNEQYF; DNA: TGTGCCAGCATTTCTGGACAGGGGGTTAACGAGCAGTACTTC; length: 14; D: TRBD1; size: few; V: TRBV25-1; J: TRBJ2-7
CDR3: CASFRHSYEQYF; DNA: TGTGCCAGCTTTCGCCACAGCTACGAGCAGTACTTC; length: 12; D: -; size: -; V: TRBV27; J: TRBJ2-7
CDR3: CASSQRGQDLYEQYF; DNA: TGCGCCAGCAGCCAAAGGGGACAGGATCTCTACGAGCAGTACTTC; length: 15; D: TRBD1; size: -; V: TRBV4-3; J: TRBJ2-7
CDR3: CASSQSSGSRRTYNEQFF; DNA: TGCGCCAGCAGCCAATCTAGCGGGAGCCGGCGGACATACAATGAGCAGTTCTTC; length: 18; D: TRBD2; size: -; V: TRBV4-1; J: TRBJ2-1
CDR3: CASSENNHEQYF; DNA: TGTGCCAGCAGTGAAAACAACCACGAGCAGTACTTC; length: 12; D: -; size: -; V: TRBV6-1; J: TRBJ2-7
CDR3: CASSAGLLDNEQFF; DNA: TGTGCCAGCAGCGCCGGACTCCTCGACAATGAGCAGTTCTTC; length: 14; D: -; size: -; V: TRBV9; J: TRBJ2-1